This T cell receptor (beta chain) was recovered during a study of CD8+ T cells in alopecia areata. Study at large: Tofacitinib continued for 6 to 18 months and was then withheld for 6 months.

General study points: Scalp sequencing captures resident alphabeta T cells of normal skin too.

As the sequencing template, cDNA was produced by extracting RNA and reverse transcribing it. Assay: immunoSEQ multiplex PCR; the TCRdb copy retains only in-frame clones and omits some. This sample yields 100,000 to 150,000 clones, of which approximately 49% are seen a single time; roughly a sixth belongs to the top ten. With respect to this clone: No antigen is known for it.

The germline V gene encodes CDR1 SGHTA and CDR2 FQGTGA. With 6 bases clipped from V and 0 bases from J, the junction kept 5 bases outside the gene matches. CDR3 length equals 14 residues. Peripheral blood, together with lesional scalp punch biopsies, was collected from alopecia areata patients. PBMCs, the starting material, were the source of sorted CD4+ and CD8+ T cells. The sequencing used CD8+ T cells sorted from blood, collected at week 0. The chain joins TRBV7-3 to TRBJ2-7; 7 positions agree with TRBD1. The source is a human donor with alopecia areata. The DNA of the CDR3 is TGTGCCAGCAGTCCCGCAGGGGGCTCCTACGAGCAGTACTTC. This gives the protein CASSPAGGSYEQYF.